This T cell receptor (beta chain) emerged from a study of blood T cells in healthy people across ages. Together with a sample-barcoded 5' primer, a J-beta primer mix was included in a second PCR lasting about 7 to 11 cycles. TCRdb re-analysed the 5' RACE reads in MiXCR, keeping a single row per CDR3 protein. Among approximately 600,000 distinct CDR3 sequences listed, roughly 58% were seen once. This clonotype was counted a few times. Its matching antigen is unknown. Findings of the study overall: Significant beta diversity loss was already apparent by age about 39, declining roughly linearly.

The clonotype originates from a man between 60 and 75 years old in good health. Sequenced: blood.

CDR3 in DNA: TGCAGCGTCGCCGGACCCCTCTACGAGCAGTACTTC. Translating gives CSVAGPLYEQYF. The chain links TRBV29-1 to TRBJ2-7, with D unclear. The CDR3 consists of 12 residues. V was cut by 6 bases and J by 3 bases, with 12 bases left in between. Germline-derived CDR1 and CDR2 are SQVTM and ANQGSEA.